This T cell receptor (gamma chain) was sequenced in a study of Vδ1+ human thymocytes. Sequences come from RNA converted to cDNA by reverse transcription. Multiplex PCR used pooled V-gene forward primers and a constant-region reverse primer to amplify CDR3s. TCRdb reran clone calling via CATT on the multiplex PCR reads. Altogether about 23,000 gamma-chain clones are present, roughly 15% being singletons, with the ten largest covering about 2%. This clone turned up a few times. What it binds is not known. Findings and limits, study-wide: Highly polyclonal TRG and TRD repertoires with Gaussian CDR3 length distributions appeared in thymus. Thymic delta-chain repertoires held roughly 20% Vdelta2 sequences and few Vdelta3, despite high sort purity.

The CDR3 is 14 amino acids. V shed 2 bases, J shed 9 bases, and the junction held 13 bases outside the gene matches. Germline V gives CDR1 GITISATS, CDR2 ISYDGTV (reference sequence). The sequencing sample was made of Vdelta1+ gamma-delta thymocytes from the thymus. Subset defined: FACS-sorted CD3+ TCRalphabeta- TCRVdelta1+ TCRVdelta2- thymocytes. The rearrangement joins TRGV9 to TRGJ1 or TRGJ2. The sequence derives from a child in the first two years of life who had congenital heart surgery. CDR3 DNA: TGTGCCTTGTGGGAGGCGGTGTTCCACCTTAAGAAACTCTTT. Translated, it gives CALWEAVFHLKKLF.